The next 13 T cell receptor beta chains were all read from a single sample in a study of T cell repertoires in cytomegalovirus infection. TCRdb reanalysed the reads using MiXCR and keeps one entry per CDR3 protein. The sample lists fewer than 700,000 distinct CDR3 sequences; 20% to 25% were seen once. Sequenced material: CD8+ T cells from PBMCs. The receptors stem from a human donor in good health (CMV status not recorded). Some clones in this sample may be carry-over from other donors' samples.

The genes are TRBV14 and TRBJ1-2; TRBD1 is a possible D gene (6 bases). The germline V gene has CDR1 SGHDN and CDR2 FVKESK. V was shortened by 0 bases and J by 1 base, with 30 bases between the two germline ends. CDR3 length equals 22 residues. CDR3 region: CASSQDREAEMTGDPLNYGYTF. CDR3 sequence (DNA): TGTGCCAGCAGCCAAGATCGAGAAGCGGAAATGACAGGAGATCCCCTTAACTATGGCTACACCTTC.

This clonotype was detected ten times or more. The chain has TRBV6-5 and TRBJ1-1; D not certain. The germline V and J ends were trimmed by 0 bases and 0 bases, with 14 bases remaining between them. The CDR3 covers 17 residues. CDR1 and CDR2 from the germline V gene are MNHEY and SVGAGI. DNA of the CDR3: TGTGCCAGCAGTTACTCGGGTCCCAGATATATGAACACTGAAGCTTTCTTT. Translation: CASSYSGPRYMNTEAFF.

The gene calls are TRBV6-5 and TRBJ2-4, with a possible D match to TRBD2 (6 bases). Per germline, CDR1 MNHEY and CDR2 SVGAGI. The CDR3 loop spans 16 amino acids. Trimming cost V 4 bases and J 7 bases, with 20 bases left between them. Here the CDR3 DNA reads TGTGCCAGCAGTTCCCGGGCCACCTTGAGCGGGAACATTCAGTACTTC. This codes for CASSSRATLSGNIQYF.

With respect to this clonotype: This could be a read error, since a much larger clone is one nucleotide away. The V call is TRBV28, the J call TRBJ1-1; D remains unclear. The CDR3 has 14 residues. Germline V CDR1 and CDR2: MDHEN, SYDVKM. V was clipped by 8 bases and J by 4 bases, with 17 bases between them. CDR3 nucleotides: TGTGCCAGCGGTCCCTCGCCGGGTTTCACTGAAGCTTTCTTT. Protein: CASGPSPGFTEAFF. The variable domain in full, completed from reference TRBV28 and TRBJ1-1, reads DVKVTQSSRYLVKRTGEKVFLECVQDMDHENMFWYRQDPGLGLRLIYFSYDVKMKEKGDIPEGYSVSREKKERFSLILESASTNQTSMYLCASGPSPGFTEAFFGQGTRLTVV.

This clonotype came up many times. The CDR3 bases are TGTGCCAGCAGTTACGACCGACCGGTCTATAATTCACCCCTCCACTTT. Amino acids: CASSYDRPVYNSPLHF. The chain is built from TRBV6-2 or TRBV6-3 and TRBJ1-6, with no clear D. Germline V gene sequence: CDR1 MNHEY, CDR2 SVGEGT. This CDR3 comprises 16 residues. V lost 2 bases and J lost 3, with 11 bases in between.

This clonotype was recorded at least ten times. The chain is built from TRBV7-2 and TRBJ2-1, with D perhaps matching TRBD1 or TRBD2 (7 bases each). The V gene's germline CDR1 is SGHTA and CDR2 FQGNSA. The germline V and J ends were trimmed by 4 bases and 0 bases, with 22 bases remaining between them. This CDR3 has 19 residues. Here the CDR3 reads CASSSRTRGPPSSYNEQFF. The CDR3 DNA sequence: TGTGCCAGCAGCTCCCGGACTAGGGGGCCTCCTAGCTCCTACAATGAGCAGTTCTTC.

Note on this clonotype: At one end, the junction sequence differs from germline, possibly due to a read error. This chain joins TRBV27 and TRBJ1-6; D not certain. The germline V gene encodes CDR1 MNHEY and CDR2 SMNVEV (reference sequence). This CDR3 has 15 residues. Here the CDR3 reads CANSLVGVNNSPLHF. The CDR3 nucleotides are TGTGCCAACAGTTTAGTTGGAGTGAATAATTCACCCCTCCACTTT.

This clonotype has ten or more counts. V gene TRBV7-9 combines with J gene TRBJ1-2; D gene ambiguous. The CDR3 has 15 amino acids. Trimming removed 1 base from V and 0 bases from J, with 9 bases in between. Germline V gene data show CDR1 as SEHNR and CDR2 as FQNEAQ (reference sequence). CDR3 nucleotide sequence: TGTGCCAGCAGCTTAGGTCTCGCGGCTAACTATGGCTACACCTTC. This translates into CASSLGLAANYGYTF.

This clonotype came up a few times. V is TRBV28 and J is TRBJ2-2, with D hard to call. Per the germline V gene, CDR1 is MDHEN and CDR2 is SYDVKM. Deletions cut 2 bases from V and 1 base from J, with 8 bases between. This CDR3 has 15 residues. DNA of the CDR3: TGTGCCAGCAGTTTAGGAAATTTGAACACCGGGGAGCTGTTTTTT. Translation gives CASSLGNLNTGELFF.

A note on this clonotype: A read error may account for a junction end that differs from germline. The V call is TRBV6-5, the J call TRBJ2-3; TRBD2 matches 13 bases. Germline assignment: CDR1 MNHEY and CDR2 SVGAGI. The CDR3 consists of 19 residues. CDR3 amino acids: CARSYSGLAGATNTDTQYF. Written as DNA, the CDR3 is TGTGCCCGCAGTTACTCCGGACTAGCGGGGGCCACGAACACAGATACGCAGTATTTT.

The rearrangement uses TRBV6-2 or TRBV6-3 and TRBJ2-1, with 9 bases aligning to TRBD2. The V gene's germline CDR1 is MNHEY and CDR2 SVGEGT. J gave up 2 bases and V 5 bases, and 4 bases lay outside the gene matches. The CDR3 length is 15 residues. DNA for the CDR3: TGTGCCAGCAGTCTAGCGGGGAGAACCTACAATGAGCAGTTCTTC. It is translated as CASSLAGRTYNEQFF.

The rearrangement uses TRBV28 and TRBJ2-7; tentative D call: TRBD1 (6 bases). The germline CDR1 and CDR2 sequences are MDHEN and SYDVKM. Trimming left V 5 bases short and J 2 bases short, with 22 bases between. The CDR3 has 17 amino acids. CDR3 amino acids: CASSPITDRSSPYEQYV. CDR3 sequence (DNA): TGTGCCAGCAGTCCAATAACCGACAGGTCTTCTCCCTACGAGCAGTACGTC.

The chain combines TRBV11-1 with TRBJ1-1; no clear D. CDR1 SGHAT and CDR2 FQDESV come from the germline V gene (reference sequence). V was clipped by 5 bases and J by 6 bases, with 16 bases between them. CDR3 length: 14 residues. CDR3 sequence (DNA): TGTGCCAGCAGCAAAGAGGGCGGATATTCTGAAGCTTTCTTT. Translation gives CASSKEGGYSEAFF.